This T cell receptor (beta chain) emerged from a study of shared clonotypes between healthy human individuals. Overall study results and limits: Though the depth was large, rarefaction showed that sorted-subset sequencing was incomplete. It was expected that sequencing depth would affect clonotype sharing among donors. Tissue TCR repertoires likely differ from these blood-only repertoires.

Deep was the level used in running the assay. The data were produced by immunoSEQ multiplex PCR, yet TCRdb's version contains in-frame clones alone and is incomplete. There are over 1.5 million clones in the sample; approximately 98% occur only once, and approximately 0.44% lies in the top ten. Germline V gives CDR1 LNHDA, CDR2 SQIVND (reference sequence). V was pared by 6 bases and J by 1 base, with 16 bases between. The CDR3 sequence is 15 residues long. On this clone: Its antigen is still unknown.

The V call is TRBV19, the J call TRBJ2-7; maybe TRBD1 (6 bases). This receptor was taken from a man aged 25-40 years in good health. Input material: naive CD4+ T cells sorted from blood. Subset here: CD45RA+ positively selected. DNA for the CDR3: TGTGCCAGTAGAATCCGGGACACTTCATCCTACGAGCAGTACTTC. Encoded protein: CASRIRDTSSYEQYF.